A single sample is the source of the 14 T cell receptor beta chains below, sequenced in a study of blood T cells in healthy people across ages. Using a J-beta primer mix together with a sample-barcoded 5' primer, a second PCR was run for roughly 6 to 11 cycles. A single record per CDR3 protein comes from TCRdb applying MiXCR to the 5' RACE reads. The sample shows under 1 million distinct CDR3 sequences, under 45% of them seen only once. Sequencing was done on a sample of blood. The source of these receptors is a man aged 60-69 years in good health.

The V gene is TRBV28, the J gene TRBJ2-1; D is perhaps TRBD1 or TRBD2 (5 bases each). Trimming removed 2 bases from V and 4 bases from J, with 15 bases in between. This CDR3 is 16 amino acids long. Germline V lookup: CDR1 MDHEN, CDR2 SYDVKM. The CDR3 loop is CASSLGGNPSYNEQFF. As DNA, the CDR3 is TGTGCCAGCAGTTTAGGGGGAAACCCCTCGTACAATGAGCAGTTCTTC.

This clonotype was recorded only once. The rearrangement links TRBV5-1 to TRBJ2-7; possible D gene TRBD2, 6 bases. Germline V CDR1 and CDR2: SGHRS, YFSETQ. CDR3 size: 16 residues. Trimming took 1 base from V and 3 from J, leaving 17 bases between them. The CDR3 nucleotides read TGCGCCAGCAGCTTGAACGCCGGGGGTGCCGTCTACGAGCAGTACTTC. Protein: CASSLNAGGAVYEQYF.

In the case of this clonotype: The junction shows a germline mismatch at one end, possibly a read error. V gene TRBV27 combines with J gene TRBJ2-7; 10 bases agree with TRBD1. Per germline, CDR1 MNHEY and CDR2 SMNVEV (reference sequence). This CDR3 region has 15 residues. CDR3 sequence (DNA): TGTGTCAGCAGTCCGTGGACAGGGGGGACCTACGAGCAGTACTTC. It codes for CVSSPWTGGTYEQYF.

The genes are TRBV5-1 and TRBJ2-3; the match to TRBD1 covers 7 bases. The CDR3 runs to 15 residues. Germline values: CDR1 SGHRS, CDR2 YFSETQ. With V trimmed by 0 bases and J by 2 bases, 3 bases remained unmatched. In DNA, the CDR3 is TGCGCCAGCAGCTTGGAAGGACAGGACACAGATACGCAGTATTTT. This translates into CASSLEGQDTDTQYF.

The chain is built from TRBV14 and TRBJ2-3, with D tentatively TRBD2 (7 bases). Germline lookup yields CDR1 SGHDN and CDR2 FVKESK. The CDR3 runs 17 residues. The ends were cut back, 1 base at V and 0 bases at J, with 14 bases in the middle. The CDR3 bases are TGTGCCAGCAGCCAAGTGGGGCGGGGGCCAAGCACAGATACGCAGTATTTT. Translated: CASSQVGRGPSTDTQYF.

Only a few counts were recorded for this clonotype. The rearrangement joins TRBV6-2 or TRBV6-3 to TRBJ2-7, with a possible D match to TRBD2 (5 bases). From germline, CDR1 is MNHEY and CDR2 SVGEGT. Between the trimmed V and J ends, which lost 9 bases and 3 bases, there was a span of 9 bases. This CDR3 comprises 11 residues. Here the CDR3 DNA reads TGTGCCAGTGCGGGCTTCTACGAGCAGTACTTC. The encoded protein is CASAGFYEQYF.

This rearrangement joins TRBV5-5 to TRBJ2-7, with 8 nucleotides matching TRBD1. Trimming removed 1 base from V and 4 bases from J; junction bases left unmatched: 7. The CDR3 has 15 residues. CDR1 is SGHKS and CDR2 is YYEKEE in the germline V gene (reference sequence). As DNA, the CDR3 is TGTGCCAGCAGCTTGTCTGGACAGGGAGTGTACGAGCAGTACTTC. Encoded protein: CASSLSGQGVYEQYF.

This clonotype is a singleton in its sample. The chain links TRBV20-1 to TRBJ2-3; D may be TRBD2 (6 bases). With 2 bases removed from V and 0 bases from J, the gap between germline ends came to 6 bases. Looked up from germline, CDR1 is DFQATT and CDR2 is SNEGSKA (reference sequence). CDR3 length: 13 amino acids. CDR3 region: CSARSGSTDTQYF. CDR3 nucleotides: TGCAGTGCTAGAAGCGGGAGCACAGATACGCAGTATTTT.

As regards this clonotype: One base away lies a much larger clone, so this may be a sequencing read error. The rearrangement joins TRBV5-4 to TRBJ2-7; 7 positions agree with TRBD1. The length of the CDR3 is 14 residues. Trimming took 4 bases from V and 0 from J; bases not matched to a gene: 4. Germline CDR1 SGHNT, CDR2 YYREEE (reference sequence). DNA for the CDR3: TGTGCCAGCAGCCAGGGACAGACCTCCTACGAGCAGTACTTC. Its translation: CASSQGQTSYEQYF.

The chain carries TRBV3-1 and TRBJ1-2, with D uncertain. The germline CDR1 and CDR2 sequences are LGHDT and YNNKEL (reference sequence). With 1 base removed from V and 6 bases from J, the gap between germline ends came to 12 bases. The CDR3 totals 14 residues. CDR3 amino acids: CASSQGTLRDGYTF. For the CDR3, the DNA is TGTGCCAGCAGCCAAGGGACCCTAAGGGATGGCTACACCTTC.

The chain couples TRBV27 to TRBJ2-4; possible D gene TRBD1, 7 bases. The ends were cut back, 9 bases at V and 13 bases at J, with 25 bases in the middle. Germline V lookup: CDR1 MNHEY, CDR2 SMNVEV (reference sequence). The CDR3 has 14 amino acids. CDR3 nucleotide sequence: TGTGCCAGTCCACCTGGAGGGGGCAGGGCAGAGCAGTACTTC. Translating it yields CASPPGGGRAEQYF.

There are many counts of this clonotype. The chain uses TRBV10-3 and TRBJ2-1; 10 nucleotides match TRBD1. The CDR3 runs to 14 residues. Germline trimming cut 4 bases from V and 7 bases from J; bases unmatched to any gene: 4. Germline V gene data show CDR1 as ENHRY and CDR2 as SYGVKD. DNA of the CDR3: TGTGCCATCAGTGGACAGGGGGCGCGGAATGAGCAGTTCTTC. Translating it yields CAISGQGARNEQFF.

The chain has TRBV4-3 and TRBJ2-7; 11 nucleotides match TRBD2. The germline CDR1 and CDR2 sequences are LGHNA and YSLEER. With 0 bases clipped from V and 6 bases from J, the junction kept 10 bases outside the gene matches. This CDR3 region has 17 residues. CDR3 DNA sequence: TGCGCCAGCAGCCAAGATGAAGGGACTAGCGGCCCCCTCGAGCAGTACTTC. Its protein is CASSQDEGTSGPLEQYF.

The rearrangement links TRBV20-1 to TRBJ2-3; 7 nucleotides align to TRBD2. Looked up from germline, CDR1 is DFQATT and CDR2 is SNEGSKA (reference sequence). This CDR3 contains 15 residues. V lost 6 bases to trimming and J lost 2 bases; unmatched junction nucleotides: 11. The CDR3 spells CSARNRDYHTDTQYF. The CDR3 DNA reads TGCAGTGCCAGAAACCGGGACTACCACACAGATACGCAGTATTTT.